These T cell receptor beta chains were read from a single sample in a study of T cells in Graves' hyperthyroidism and ophthalmopathy. TCRdb analysed the multiplex PCR reads with MiXCR anew, one entry per CDR3 protein. Of 800,000 or so distinct CDR3 sequences listed, roughly 40% are singletons. The specimen was blood. These receptors came from a man aged 18 to 29 with Graves' hyperthyroidism. Both conserved end residues are part of each CDR3. D genes are given only for firm matches. Some rows have no size entry. The others give once, few or many, or a class for an expanded clone.

J gene	clone size	D gene	V gene	CDR3 protein	CDR3 DNA
TRBJ1-2	NA	NA	TRBV4-1	CASSQEGVGGYTF	TGCGCCAGCAGCCAAGAGGGGGTTGGCGGCTACACCTTC
TRBJ2-5	NA	NA	TRBV20-1	CSAEGAGWPETQYF	TGCAGCGCCGAGGGGGCGGGATGGCCGGAGACCCAGTACTTC
TRBJ2-7	NA	TRBD1	TRBV12-5	CASGNWDSYEQYF	TGTGCTAGTGGTAATTGGGACAGCTACGAGCAGTACTTC
TRBJ2-2	NA	TRBD2	TRBV5-4	CASSRPTSGNTGELFF	TGCGCCAGCAGCCGCCCAACTAGCGGGAACACCGGGGAGCTGTTTTTT
TRBJ2-7	once	TRBD2	TRBV20-1	CSAREWTSGRVSYEQYF	TGCAGTGCTAGAGAATGGACTAGCGGGAGAGTTTCCTACGAGCAGTACTTC
TRBJ1-6	NA	NA	TRBV20-1	CSAREGSQNSPLHF	TGCAGTGCTAGAGAGGGCAGCCAGAATTCACCCCTCCACTTT
TRBJ1-1	once	NA	TRBV2	CASSGDRQMNTEAFF	TGTGCCAGCAGCGGGGACCGACAAATGAACACTGAAGCTTTCTTT
TRBJ1-5	NA	TRBD1	TRBV7-8	CASSQAGTGDSNQPQHF	TGTGCCAGCAGCCAGGCCGGGACAGGGGATAGCAATCAGCCCCAGCATTTT
TRBJ2-5	NA	NA	TRBV10-3	CAVRESSLSPREPQYF	TGTGCCGTCAGGGAGAGTAGCCTCTCCCCAAGAGAGCCCCAGTACTTC
TRBJ1-5	many	TRBD1	TRBV19	CASSDRAGNQPQHF	TGTGCCAGTAGCGACAGGGCTGGCAATCAGCCCCAGCATTTT
TRBJ2-2	NA	TRBD2	TRBV6-6	CASSYFSGSGELFF	TGTGCCAGCAGTTATTTTAGCGGGTCCGGGGAGCTGTTTTTT
TRBJ1-5	NA	NA	TRBV5-4	CASSLQVGNQPQHF	TGTGCCAGCAGCTTGCAGGTGGGCAATCAGCCCCAGCATTTT
TRBJ2-7	many	TRBD2	TRBV10-3	CAIRVAGAYEQYF	TGTGCCATCCGGGTAGCGGGAGCTTACGAGCAGTACTTC
TRBJ1-2	once	NA	TRBV19	CTTPGTTYGYTF	TGTACCACCCCCGGCACGACCTATGGCTACACCTTC
TRBJ1-1	NA	NA	TRBV7-9	CASSLPGRDTEAFF	TGTGCCAGCAGCTTACCAGGGAGGGACACTGAAGCTTTCTTT
TRBJ1-1	NA	NA	TRBV19	CATMRRDLVEAFF	TGTGCCACCATGAGACGGGACCTAGTTGAGGCTTTCTTT
TRBJ2-7	few	TRBD1	TRBV9	CASSPGTESYEQYF	TGTGCCAGCTCACCAGGGACAGAGTCCTACGAGCAGTACTTC
TRBJ2-5	few	NA	TRBV5-1	CASSLVPYGDGETQYF	TGCGCCAGCAGCCTGGTCCCTTACGGGGATGGAGAGACCCAGTACTTC
TRBJ1-4	NA	NA	TRBV20-1	CSAPTGIGNEKLFF	TGCAGTGCACCCACAGGGATCGGGAATGAAAAACTGTTTTTT
TRBJ2-7	many	TRBD2	TRBV7-2	CASSPGPSGSSSYEQYF	TGTGCCAGCAGCCCTGGGCCTAGCGGGAGTAGCTCCTACGAGCAGTACTTC
TRBJ1-3	NA	NA	TRBV7-9	CASSTGVLPSGNTIYF	TGTGCCAGCAGCACCGGGGTCCTTCCTTCTGGAAACACCATATATTTT
TRBJ2-2	many	NA	TRBV2	CASSPVITAGAYTGELFF	TGTGCCAGCAGCCCCGTAATCACGGCGGGGGCGTACACCGGGGAGCTGTTTTTT
TRBJ1-5	NA	TRBD1	TRBV7-2	CASSYRTGGGQPQHF	TGTGCCAGCAGCTACCGCACAGGGGGTGGACAGCCCCAGCATTTT
TRBJ1-5	few	TRBD1	TRBV6-5	CASREGASNQPQHF	TGTGCCAGTCGGGAGGGGGCCAGCAATCAGCCCCAGCATTTT
TRBJ2-7	many	NA	TRBV7-6	CASSQVSESYEQYF	TGTGCCAGCAGCCAGGTCTCGGAAAGCTACGAGCAGTACTTC
TRBJ1-1	many	NA	TRBV19	CASSEDVRTEAFF	TGTGCCAGTAGTGAGGACGTTAGAACTGAAGCTTTCTTT
TRBJ1-2	few	TRBD1	TRBV5-1	CASSLEGQGFSYTF	TGCGCCAGCAGCTTGGAGGGACAGGGATTCAGCTACACCTTC
TRBJ1-2	few	TRBD1	TRBV2	CASSAGGGVYGYTF	TGTGCCAGCAGTGCAGGGGGTGGAGTATATGGCTACACCTTC
TRBJ1-1	NA	NA	TRBV5-1	CASSQWESTEAFF	TGCGCCAGCAGCCAATGGGAGAGCACTGAAGCTTTCTTT
TRBJ1-2	few	NA	TRBV12-3/TRBV12-4	CASSLWGAYGYTF	TGTGCCAGCAGTTTGTGGGGTGCCTATGGCTACACCTTC
TRBJ1-1	many	NA	TRBV2	CASRYSMNTEAFF	TGTGCCAGCAGGTACAGCATGAACACTGAAGCTTTCTTT
TRBJ2-7	NA	NA	TRBV15	CATSRGASDPSYEQYF	TGTGCCACCAGCAGGGGGGCGAGCGATCCGTCCTACGAGCAGTACTTC
TRBJ2-5	NA	NA	TRBV9	CASSVGGVPETQYF	TGTGCCAGCAGCGTAGGGGGGGTGCCGGAGACCCAGTACTTC
TRBJ2-2	NA	TRBD1	TRBV4-1	CASSQEGTGGLGELFF	TGTGCCAGCAGCCAAGAGGGGACAGGGGGCCTCGGGGAGCTGTTTTTT
TRBJ2-7	NA	NA	TRBV20-1	CSAEKGSSYEQYF	TGCAGTGCGGAGAAGGGCAGTTCCTACGAGCAGTACTTC
TRBJ2-2	few	NA	TRBV20-1	CSAIPFPGELFF	TGCAGTGCTATCCCGTTTCCCGGGGAGCTGTTTTTT
TRBJ2-7	few	NA	TRBV7-2	CASSRLAGGDYEQYF	TGTGCCAGCAGCCGTCTAGCCGGGGGCGACTACGAGCAGTACTTC
TRBJ2-7	NA	TRBD1	TRBV4-1	CASSQEDRGGYEQYF	TGCGCCAGCAGCCAAGAGGACAGGGGCGGCTACGAGCAGTACTTC
TRBJ1-1	NA	NA	TRBV5-1	CASSSNKDTEAFF	TGCGCCAGCAGCTCGAACAAGGACACTGAAGCTTTCTTT
TRBJ1-2	NA	NA	TRBV9	CASNPTGTGIYGYTF	TGTGCCAGCAACCCTACCGGGACGGGAATCTATGGCTACACCTTC
TRBJ1-5	NA	NA	TRBV20-1	CSARANRNQPQHF	TGCAGTGCTAGAGCAAATAGAAATCAGCCCCAGCATTTT
TRBJ1-6	NA	TRBD1	TRBV12-3/TRBV12-4	CASSIGQASYNSPLHF	TGTGCCAGCAGTATAGGACAGGCGAGTTATAATTCACCCCTCCACTTT
TRBJ1-2	NA	TRBD1	TRBV12-3/TRBV12-4	CASSYRGLGGYTF	TGTGCCAGCAGTTACAGGGGGCTTGGTGGCTACACCTTC
TRBJ1-4	many	NA	TRBV29-1	CSAIQGNEKLFF	TGCAGCGCTATCCAGGGTAATGAAAAACTGTTTTTT